Only a few counts were recorded for the clone carrying this TCR beta chain. Its antigen is not identified. This CDR3 comprises 13 residues. V was pared by 4 bases and J by 0 bases, with 6 bases between. CDR1 is ENHRY and CDR2 is SYGVKD in the germline V gene. Specified time point: persistent/refractory GD, antithyroid drugs over 5 years with positive TRAb. PBMC RNA served as the TCR library source. The record originates from a study of regulatory T cells in long-lasting Graves disease. Broader study findings: The researchers studied only peripheral blood, not thyroid tissue. Sharing of public clonotypes was greater in persistent patients (under 3,000) than in new patients (about 970).

The authors built TCR beta libraries using iRepertoire HTBI primers and Arm-PCR of CDR3 regions. TCRdb analysed the multiplex PCR reads with MiXCR anew, one entry per CDR3 protein. This table has 500,000 to 700,000 distinct CDR3 sequences, 30% appearing once. The sequence was obtained from a female donor with Graves disease. V gene TRBV10-3 combines with J gene TRBJ1-2, with a tentative D call TRBD1 (5 bases). The input for sequencing was peripheral blood mononuclear cells (PBMCs), taken when the disease was refractory, from a patient treated with antithyroid drugs. The CDR3 bases are TGTGCCATCAGTGCAGGGACTAACTATGGCTACACCTTC. Its protein is CAISAGTNYGYTF.